Listed here are 11 T cell receptor beta chains from one sample, sequenced in a study of T cells in tuberculosis. Generated by immunoSEQ multiplex PCR, the TCRdb table keeps only in-frame clones and is missing some. This sample yields some 31,000 clones, of which just over 90% are seen a single time; about 2.2% belongs to the top ten. Material: PBMCs. The receptors come from a donor aged 10 to 29 with latent tuberculosis or without tuberculosis infection.

The rearrangement links TRBV27 to TRBJ2-5, with D tentatively TRBD2 (6 bases). This CDR3 is 15 amino acids long. The germline gives CDR1 MNHEY, CDR2 SMNVEV (reference sequence). The germline V and J ends were trimmed by 1 base and 5 bases, with 14 bases remaining between them. CDR3 amino acids: CASSLYYGRGETQYF. The CDR3 nucleotides read TGTGCCAGCAGTTTATACTACGGGAGAGGGGAGACCCAGTACTTC.

This chain links TRBV15 with TRBJ1-4, with D tentatively TRBD1 (6 bases). Trimming stripped 0 bases from V and 7 bases from J, with 12 bases between. Per germline, CDR1 LNHNV and CDR2 YYDKDF (reference sequence). This CDR3 has 15 amino acids. For the CDR3, the DNA is TGTGCCACCAGCAGAGAACGACAGGATTTTGAAAAACTGTTTTTT. Translating gives CATSRERQDFEKLFF.

The rearrangement joins TRBV5-1 to TRBJ1-4, with 11 bases lining up with TRBD1. CDR3 length: 16 residues. Germline lookup yields CDR1 SGHRS and CDR2 YFSETQ. J gave up 3 bases and V 4 bases, and 5 bases lay outside the gene matches. CDR3 in amino acids: CASSPGQGAANEKLFF. The CDR3 coding sequence is TGCGCCAGCAGCCCAGGACAGGGGGCAGCTAATGAAAAACTGTTTTTT.

CDR3 region: CASSLRLVNTGELFF. The CDR3 region has the DNA TGTGCCAGCAGTTTAAGGCTAGTGAACACCGGGGAGCTGTTTTTT. The chain is built from TRBV28 and TRBJ2-2, with D unclear. Trimming cost V 2 bases and J 1 base, with 8 bases left between them. Per germline, CDR1 MDHEN and CDR2 SYDVKM. This CDR3 has 15 residues.

This clone came up once. The chain has TRBV9 and TRBJ2-7, with a tentative D call TRBD2 (5 bases). Trimming removed 1 base at V and 3 bases at J, with 11 bases between. The CDR3 runs to 14 residues. Germline assignment: CDR1 SGDLS and CDR2 YYNGEE. CDR3 sequence reads: CASSVSGAGYEQYF. CDR3 nucleotides: TGTGCCAGCAGCGTATCCGGCGCGGGCTACGAGCAGTACTTC.

The genes are TRBV30 and TRBJ1-2, with no clear D. This CDR3 spans 13 amino acids. Trimming cost V 0 bases and J 8 bases, with 13 bases left between them. CDR1 and CDR2 from the germline V gene are GTSNPN and SVGIG (reference sequence). CDR3 residues: CAWSVGGRLGYTF. CDR3 bases: TGTGCCTGGAGTGTAGGAGGGCGGTTGGGCTACACCTTC.

The chain links TRBV9 to TRBJ1-4; D unresolved. Trimming took 3 bases from V and 0 from J, leaving 9 bases between them. This CDR3 contains 15 residues. CDR1 and CDR2 (germline): SGDLS, YYNGEE. CDR3 nucleotide sequence: TGTGCCAGCAGCGCTGGCGGGGCAACTAATGAAAAACTGTTTTTT. Its protein product is CASSAGGATNEKLFF.

The chain has TRBV6-5 and TRBJ2-1; D ambiguous. There are 15 residues in the CDR3. The V gene lost 2 bases and the J gene lost 2 bases, with 10 bases spanning the gap. Germline-derived CDR1 and CDR2 are MNHEY and SVGAGI. The CDR3 is CASSYSAKTYNEQFF. The CDR3 DNA reads TGTGCCAGCAGTTACAGCGCGAAGACCTACAATGAGCAGTTCTTC.

This clone was detected a few times. This chain joins TRBV28 and TRBJ2-7; D might be TRBD2 (6 bases). The CDR3 consists of 14 residues. Trimming removed 1 base from V and 2 bases from J, with 9 bases in between. The germline gives CDR1 MDHEN, CDR2 SYDVKM. As DNA, the CDR3 is TGTGCCAGCAGTTTATATGCGGGACCCTACGAGCAGTACTTC. This translates into CASSLYAGPYEQYF.

The chain couples TRBV10-3 to TRBJ1-4; weak D call: TRBD1 (5 bases). Germline CDR1 ENHRY, CDR2 SYGVKD. The V end was cut by 6 bases, the J end by 7 bases, with 12 bases between. This CDR3 spans 13 amino acids. In nucleotides, the CDR3 is TGTGCCATCAGCTCAGGGTTAGGTGAAAAACTGTTTTTT. As protein: CAISSGLGEKLFF.

This sequence joins TRBV19 and TRBJ1-1; D is unresolved. The CDR3 contains 13 residues. From germline, CDR1 is LNHDA and CDR2 SQIVND (reference sequence). V lost 1 base and J 4 bases, leaving 7 bases between the germline ends. The CDR3 sequence is CASSIGASTEAFF. CDR3 bases: TGTGCCAGTAGTATAGGGGCCAGCACTGAAGCTTTCTTT.